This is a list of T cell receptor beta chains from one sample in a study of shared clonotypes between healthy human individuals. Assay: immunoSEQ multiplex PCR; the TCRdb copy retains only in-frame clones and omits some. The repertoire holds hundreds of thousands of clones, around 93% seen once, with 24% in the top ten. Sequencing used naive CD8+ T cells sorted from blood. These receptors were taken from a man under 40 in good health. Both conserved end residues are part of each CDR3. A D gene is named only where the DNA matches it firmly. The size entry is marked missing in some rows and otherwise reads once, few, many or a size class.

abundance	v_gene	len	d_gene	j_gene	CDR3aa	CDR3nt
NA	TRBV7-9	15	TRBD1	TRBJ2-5	CASSLRDRNQETQYF	TGTGCCAGCAGCTTACGGGACAGGAACCAAGAGACCCAGTACTTC
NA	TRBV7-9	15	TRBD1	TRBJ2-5	CASSLRDRAIETQYF	TGTGCCAGCAGCCTCCGGGACAGGGCGATAGAGACCCAGTACTTC
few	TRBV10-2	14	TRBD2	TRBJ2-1	CASSAIAGLNEQFF	TGCGCCAGCAGTGCGATAGCGGGACTGAATGAGCAGTTCTTC
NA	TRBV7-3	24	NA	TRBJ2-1	CASSLSPVGGLLGTTMHLYNEQFF	TGTGCCAGCAGCTTAAGCCCCGTGGGGGGCCTACTTGGGACTACCATGCACCTTTACAATGAGCAGTTCTTC
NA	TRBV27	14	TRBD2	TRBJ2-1	CASRLAGGSDEQFF	TGTGCCAGCAGACTAGCGGGAGGGTCGGATGAGCAGTTCTTC
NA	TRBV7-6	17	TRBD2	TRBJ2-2	CASSSPTSGAGLGELFF	TGTGCCAGCAGCTCCCCCACTAGCGGGGCGGGCCTGGGGGAGCTGTTTTTT
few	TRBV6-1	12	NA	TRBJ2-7	CASSELSYEQYF	TGTGCCAGCAGTGAATTATCCTACGAGCAGTACTTC
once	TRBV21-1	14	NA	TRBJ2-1	CASRRAGLNNEQFF	TGTGCCAGCAGGCGAGCAGGGTTGAACAATGAGCAGTTCTTC
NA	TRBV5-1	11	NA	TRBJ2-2	CAGQGSGELFF	TGCGCCGGCCAGGGGTCCGGGGAGCTGTTTTTT
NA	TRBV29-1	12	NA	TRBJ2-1	CSVEWTYNEQFF	TGCAGCGTTGAATGGACCTACAATGAGCAGTTCTTC
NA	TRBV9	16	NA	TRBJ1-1	CASSVNPDSYGTEAFF	TGTGCCAGCAGCGTAAACCCGGACAGCTATGGAACTGAAGCTTTCTTT
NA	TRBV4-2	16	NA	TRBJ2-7	CASSPTLTEPPYEQYF	TGTGCCAGCAGCCCGACTTTGACAGAGCCCCCCTACGAGCAGTACTTC
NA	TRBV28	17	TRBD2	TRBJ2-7	CASSLLAGGPQSYEQYF	TGTGCCAGCAGTTTACTGGCGGGAGGGCCTCAATCCTACGAGCAGTACTTC
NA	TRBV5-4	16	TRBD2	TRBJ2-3	CASSFGTSGHGDTQYF	TGTGCCAGCAGCTTCGGGACTAGCGGGCATGGAGATACGCAGTATTTT
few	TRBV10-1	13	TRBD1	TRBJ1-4	CASSETGQEKLFF	TGCGCCAGCAGTGAGACGGGACAGGAAAAACTGTTTTTT
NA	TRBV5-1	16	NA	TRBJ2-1	CASSLILADMYNEQFF	TGCGCCAGCAGCTTGATCCTTGCCGATATGTACAATGAGCAGTTCTTC
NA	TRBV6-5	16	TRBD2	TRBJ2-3	CASSYSAGGPPDTQYF	TGTGCCAGCAGTTACTCGGCGGGAGGGCCCCCAGATACGCAGTATTTT
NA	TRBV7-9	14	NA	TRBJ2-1	CASSLGAPNNEQFF	TGTGCCAGCTCCCTCGGAGCCCCAAACAATGAGCAGTTCTTC
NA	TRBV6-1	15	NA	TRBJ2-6	CASSEGRSGANVLTF	TGTGCCAGCAGTGAAGGACGCTCTGGGGCCAACGTCCTGACTTTC
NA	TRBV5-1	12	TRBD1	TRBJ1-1	CASSRTGFEAFF	TGCGCCAGCAGCCGGACAGGGTTTGAAGCTTTCTTT
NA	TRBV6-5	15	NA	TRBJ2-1	CASSYSRGPYNEQFF	TGTGCCAGCAGTTACTCGCGGGGGCCCTACAATGAGCAGTTCTTC
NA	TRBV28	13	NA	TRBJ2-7	CASSSGVGYEQYF	TGTGCCAGCAGTTCTGGGGTTGGGTACGAGCAGTACTTC
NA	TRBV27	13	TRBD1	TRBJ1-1	CASSFSGQTEAFF	TGTGCCAGCAGTTTCTCGGGACAGACAGAAGCTTTCTTT
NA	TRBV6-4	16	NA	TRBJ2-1	CASSDSRGGSYNEQFF	TGTGCCAGCAGTGACTCCAGAGGGGGGTCCTACAATGAGCAGTTCTTC